The following is a TCR beta chain sequence with its context. This sample stems from a study of blood T cell repertoires in COVID-19. Turning to the study itself: Sources were T cells, B-cell-depleted T cells, or PBMCs; the material itself was cDNA or gDNA.

The repertoire was sequenced with immunoSEQ multiplex PCR; TCRdb's copy has only in-frame clones and lacks some. The sample shows around 150,000 clones, 70% to 80% of them seen only once. Germline V gene data show CDR1 as SGHRS and CDR2 as YFSETQ. V lost 4 bases and J lost 2; bases outside the gene matches: 9. The CDR3 is 18 amino acids. The source of this sequence is a man aged 50-60 years with acute or convalescent COVID-19. The J gene is TRBJ2-3, the V gene TRBV5-1; 14 bases are shared with TRBD2. The sample comprised peripheral blood. The CDR3 reads CASSTGLAGETNTDTQYF. The CDR3 region has the DNA TGCGCCAGCAGCACGGGACTAGCGGGAGAGACCAACACAGATACGCAGTATTTT.